This TCR beta chain was recorded in a study of CD8 T cells in ankylosing spondylitis. Study-wide points: The clones that were linked to disease were reported to be significantly enriched in matched synovial fluid samples from ankylosing spondylitis patients.

The V and J ends lost 7 bases and 7 bases respectively, with 25 bases between them. The CDR3 is 16 residues long. Per the germline V gene, CDR1 is MNHEY and CDR2 is SMNVEV (reference sequence). TCRdb redid the calling of the 5' RACE reads with MiXCR, one entry per CDR3 protein. The sample lists 190,000 or so distinct CDR3 sequences; around 13% were seen once. This clonotype appeared a few times. Its target is not known. The clonotype originates from a male donor with ankylosing spondylitis or in good health (not recorded which). The V and J genes are TRBV27 and TRBJ1-2; D possibly corresponds to TRBD1 (6 bases). Sequenced input: blood, either unsorted or a sorted T cell fraction (not recorded which). The CDR3 loop is CASTSLPGHEASGYTF. CDR3 DNA sequence: TGTGCCAGCACCTCCCTTCCGGGACACGAGGCCTCTGGCTACACCTTC.